These 31 T cell receptor beta chains were all obtained from the same sample, sequenced in a study of blood T cell repertoires in COVID-19. Repertoires were generated with immunoSEQ multiplex PCR, while TCRdb's copy carries only in-frame clones and drops some. The sample shows 250,000 to 300,000 clones, about nine tenths of them seen only once. The material sequenced was peripheral blood. The receptors here all came from a young woman with COVID-19, enrolled during active disease.

The chain recombines TRBV25-1 with TRBJ1-2, with a possible D match to TRBD1 (5 bases). V lost 1 base to trimming and J lost 6 bases, with 15 bases between them. CDR1 and CDR2 from the germline V gene are MGHDK and SYGVNS. This CDR3 is built from 15 residues. CDR3 residues: CASSESVRAVNGYTF. The CDR3 DNA is TGTGCCAGCAGTGAATCGGTCAGGGCGGTAAATGGCTACACCTTC.

As concerns this clone: One junction end does not reproduce the germline sequence, and a read error may be involved. V usage is TRBV29-1 and J usage is TRBJ1-2; D is perhaps TRBD1 (5 bases). This CDR3 spans 8 amino acids. Germline V gene lookup returns CDR1 SQVTM and CDR2 ANQGSEA. The CDR3 region has the DNA TGCAGCGCCCTCGGGGGGGGCTTC. Residues: CSALGGGF.

The chain employs TRBV6-6 and TRBJ1-1, with 8 bases that match TRBD1. The trim removed 6 bases at V and 5 bases at J, leaving 11 bases unmatched. Germline V gives CDR1 MNHNY, CDR2 SVGAGI (reference sequence). This CDR3 is 15 amino acids long. The CDR3, as DNA: TGTGCCAGCAGGACTATCAGGGGGCTTTTGACTGAAGCTTTCTTT. Translation: CASRTIRGLLTEAFF.

The chain employs TRBV27 and TRBJ2-5, with TRBD2 matching 9 bases. With V trimmed by 3 bases and J by 5 bases, 7 bases remained unmatched. CDR3 size: 15 residues. Germline V lookup: CDR1 MNHEY, CDR2 SMNVEV (reference sequence). The CDR3 DNA reads as TGTGCCAGCAGTTTGGTCGGGACTAGCATTGAGACCCAGTACTTC. This translates into CASSLVGTSIETQYF.

This chain connects TRBV6-1 to TRBJ1-1; possibly TRBD1 for D (6 bases). The CDR3 spans 17 residues. Trimming removed 2 bases at V and 4 bases at J, with 20 bases between. Germline CDR1 is MNHNS and CDR2 is SASEGT. In DNA form, the CDR3 reads TGTGCCAGCAGTGAATTAAGAGGCAGGGGTGGTTTCACTGAAGCTTTCTTT. This codes for CASSELRGRGGFTEAFF.

The chain combines TRBV3-1 (or the pseudogene TRBV3-2) with TRBJ1-5; 8 positions match TRBD1. This CDR3 contains 12 residues. V dropped 4 bases and J dropped 12; count of bases not matched to a gene: 5. In germline, CDR1 is LGHDT, CDR2 YNNKEL (reference sequence). CDR3 region: CASSLSGGGQHF. The CDR3, as DNA: TGTGCCAGCAGCCTCTCAGGGGGCGGCCAGCATTTT.

This chain uses TRBV19 with TRBJ1-2; no firm D call. Trimming removed 5 bases from V and 0 bases from J, with 13 bases in between. From germline, CDR1 is LNHDA and CDR2 SQIVND (reference sequence). This CDR3 contains 15 residues. For the CDR3, the DNA is TGTGCCAGTAGTGACTTGCGGGGAACTAACTATGGCTACACCTTC. It specifies CASSDLRGTNYGYTF. The variable domain in full, with the rest retrieved from reference TRBV19 and TRBJ1-2, is DGGITQSPKYLFRKEGQNVTLSCEQNLNHDAMYWYRQDPGQGLRLIYYSQIVNDFQKGDIAEGYSVSREKKESFPLTVTSAQKNPTAFYLCASSDLRGTNYGYTFGSGTRLTVV.

This chain joins TRBV27 and TRBJ2-3, with 7 nucleotides matching TRBD2. Trimming at V came to 4 bases and at J to 6 bases, leaving 10 bases not matched to a gene. This CDR3 comprises 15 residues. Germline assignment: CDR1 MNHEY and CDR2 SMNVEV (reference sequence). CDR3 sequence: CASSSRRENFDTQYF. CDR3 sequence (DNA): TGTGCCAGCAGTTCGCGGCGGGAGAACTTCGATACGCAGTATTTT.

J is TRBJ1-1 and V is TRBV13; no definite D call. This CDR3 contains 14 residues. Trimming shortened V by 5 bases and J by 4 bases, and 14 bases separated the two germline ends. The V gene's germline CDR1 is PRHDT and CDR2 FYEKMQ (reference sequence). In DNA form, the CDR3 reads TGTGCCAGCAGCCCCGGGCGGGGAATCACTGAAGCTTTCTTT. It encodes CASSPGRGITEAFF.

V usage is TRBV6-4 and J usage is TRBJ1-5; D is uncertain. Trimming pared 0 bases from V and 6 bases from J, leaving 21 bases between. The CDR3 length is 18 residues. Germline V gives CDR1 MRHNA, CDR2 SNTAGT. The DNA for the CDR3 is TGTGCCAGCAGTGACTCGAGAGCAGGCGCCGGCGTGATTCAGCCCCAGCATTTT. It specifies CASSDSRAGAGVIQPQHF.

The chain has TRBV4-2 and TRBJ2-7; TRBD1 matches at 9 bases. This CDR3 spans 16 amino acids. V trimming: 0 bases; J trimming: 1 base; junction bases outside the gene matches: 4. Germline V gives CDR1 LGHNA, CDR2 YNFKEQ. The CDR3 here is CASSQERQGGSYEQYF. CDR3 nucleotide sequence: TGTGCCAGCAGCCAAGAAAGACAGGGGGGATCCTACGAGCAGTACTTC.

The chain is built from TRBV5-1 and TRBJ2-1; 7 positions match TRBD2. The ends lost 2 bases at V and 9 bases at J; junction bases unmatched: 11. Germline lookup yields CDR1 SGHRS and CDR2 YFSETQ. The CDR3 extends over 15 amino acids. Written as DNA, the CDR3 is TGCGCCAGCAGCTTATCTAGCGGCAGCTTCGGTGAGCAGTTCTTC. Translating it yields CASSLSSGSFGEQFF.

The rearrangement uses TRBV19 and TRBJ2-1; TRBD2 agrees at 10 bases. The J segment lost 9 bases and the V segment lost 6 bases, leaving 14 bases of the junction unmatched. This CDR3 contains 16 residues. CDR1 and CDR2 (germline): LNHDA, SQIVND (reference sequence). In nucleotides, the CDR3 is TGTGCCAGTAGCCAGCTGGTTCTAGCGGGAGTTTTTGAGCAGTTCTTC. The encoded protein is CASSQLVLAGVFEQFF.

This clone was seen just once. This chain joins TRBV19 and TRBJ1-2, with D possibly matching TRBD1 (5 bases). Per the germline V gene, CDR1 is LNHDA and CDR2 is SQIVND (reference sequence). Deletions cut 3 bases from V and 6 bases from J, with 11 bases between. This CDR3 has 13 residues. This CDR3 reads CASSIMPGDGYTF. The CDR3 DNA sequence: TGTGCCAGTAGTATCATGCCGGGGGATGGCTACACCTTC.

The rearrangement joins TRBV5-4 to TRBJ2-2, with 7 bases aligning to TRBD1. This CDR3 contains 16 residues. CDR1 and CDR2 (germline): SGHNT, YYREEE (reference sequence). V trimming: 5 bases; J trimming: 4 bases; junction bases outside the gene matches: 11. The CDR3 spells CASRSTGAGLTGELFF. In nucleotides, the CDR3 is TGTGCCAGCAGGTCCACAGGGGCCGGCCTCACCGGGGAGCTGTTTTTT. Filled out from reference TRBV5-4 and TRBJ2-2, the complete variable domain reads ETGVTQSPTHLIKTRGQQVTLRCSSQSGHNTVSWYQQALGQGPQFIFQYYREEENGRGNFPPRFSGLQFPNYSSELNVNALELDDSALYLCASRSTGAGLTGELFFGEGSRLTVL.

The chain links TRBV6-4 to TRBJ2-1, with 11 bases aligning to TRBD2. The CDR3 loop spans 15 amino acids. Germline-derived CDR1 and CDR2 are MRHNA and SNTAGT. Unmatched junction bases numbered 9, after V lost 5 bases and J lost 9 bases. CDR3 nucleotide sequence: TGTGCCAGCAGTCCTTTAGCGGGAGGGCAGGGTGAGCAGTTCTTC. Translation gives CASSPLAGGQGEQFF.

The chain recombines TRBV5-8 with TRBJ1-4; 9 positions match TRBD1. Unmatched junction bases numbered 4, after V lost 0 bases and J lost 7 bases. The germline V gene has CDR1 SGHTS and CDR2 YDEGEE. The CDR3 is made up of 15 amino acids. The chain's CDR3 is CASSLGGQGSEKLFF. The DNA of the CDR3 is TGTGCCAGCAGCTTGGGGGGACAGGGTAGTGAAAAACTGTTTTTT.

This clone was found once. The chain couples TRBV7-2 to TRBJ2-5; possibly TRBD2 for D (6 bases). V was shortened by 0 bases and J by 2 bases, with 7 bases between the two germline ends. The CDR3 is 14 amino acids. Germline-derived CDR1 and CDR2 are SGHTA and FQGNSA. The CDR3 reads CASSLASGQETQYF. CDR3 DNA sequence: TGTGCCAGCAGCTTAGCTAGCGGACAAGAGACCCAGTACTTC.

This clone was seen only once. The rearrangement joins TRBV11-2 to TRBJ1-6; D is ambiguous. The CDR3 consists of 14 residues. V was clipped by 0 bases and J by 13 bases, with 13 bases between them. From germline, CDR1 is SGHAT and CDR2 FQNNGV. The CDR3 coding sequence is TGTGCCAGCAGCTTAGACGCGGGGAGGTCGCCCCTCCACTTT. Residues: CASSLDAGRSPLHF.

The chain joins TRBV6-4 to TRBJ1-2; D is undetermined. Deletions cut 4 bases from V and 0 bases from J, with 12 bases between. This CDR3 spans 15 amino acids. Germline V gene lookup returns CDR1 MRHNA and CDR2 SNTAGT. This chain's CDR3 is CASSALLGANYGYTF. As DNA, the CDR3 is TGTGCCAGCAGTGCCCTTTTGGGCGCTAACTATGGCTACACCTTC.

The chain has TRBV13 and TRBJ2-5; 7 positions agree with TRBD2. Losses at the gene ends were 2 bases for V and 5 bases for J; bases not matched to a gene: 11. The germline V gene has CDR1 PRHDT and CDR2 FYEKMQ (reference sequence). The CDR3 sequence is 16 residues long. The CDR3 DNA reads TGTGCCAGCAGCTTAAGGAAGCGGGGCTTTGGGGAGACCCAGTACTTC. It specifies CASSLRKRGFGETQYF.

This chain joins TRBV19 and TRBJ1-5; 9 bases align to TRBD1. This CDR3 contains 14 residues. V shed 4 bases and J 5 bases; nucleotides not matched to a gene: 3. Germline V lookup: CDR1 LNHDA, CDR2 SQIVND (reference sequence). CDR3 sequence: CASSTRTGDQPQHF. The DNA of the CDR3 is TGTGCCAGTAGTACCAGGACAGGGGATCAGCCCCAGCATTTT.

The chain recombines TRBV28 with TRBJ1-2, with unresolved D. Trimming removed 4 bases at V and 1 base at J, with 10 bases between. Germline V gene lookup returns CDR1 MDHEN and CDR2 SYDVKM. This CDR3 region has 14 residues. In DNA, the CDR3 is TGTGCCAGCAGTTCAAACTTGATTAACTATGGCTACACCTTC. Translation: CASSSNLINYGYTF.

Here the CDR3 DNA reads TGTGCCAGCAGTTCACACTCAGGGGAAGGTGAAAAACTGTTTTTT. This translates into CASSSHSGEGEKLFF. The gene calls are TRBV2 and TRBJ1-4, with D tentatively TRBD1 (6 bases). Per the germline V gene, CDR1 is SNHLY and CDR2 is FYNNEI. With 5 bases removed from V and 7 bases from J, the gap between germline ends came to 17 bases. This CDR3 contains 15 residues.

The rearrangement links TRBV30 to TRBJ1-1; possible D gene TRBD1, 5 bases. The V end lost 0 bases, the J end lost 4 bases, and 15 bases lay between the germline ends. CDR3 length: 15 amino acids. CDR1 is GTSNPN and CDR2 is SVGIG in the germline V gene (reference sequence). The CDR3 region is CAWSVGTGGFTEAFF. Written as DNA, the CDR3 is TGTGCCTGGAGTGTGGGGACGGGGGGTTTCACTGAAGCTTTCTTT.

The rearrangement uses TRBV11-2 and TRBJ1-4, with D possibly TRBD1 on 6 matching bases. Trimming stripped 6 bases from V and 1 base from J, with 9 bases between. The CDR3 has 14 amino acids. Germline lookup yields CDR1 SGHAT and CDR2 FQNNGV. The CDR3 loop reads CASSQGGTNEKLFF. CDR3 bases: TGTGCCAGCAGTCAAGGGGGAACTAATGAAAAACTGTTTTTT.

This sequence joins TRBV2 and TRBJ1-2; 7 bases fit TRBD1. Trimming took 6 bases from V and 5 from J; bases not matched to a gene: 6. The CDR3 is made up of 13 amino acids. Germline V gives CDR1 SNHLY, CDR2 FYNNEI. The CDR3 DNA follows: TGTGCCAGCAGGCCCGGGACAGTATATGGCTACACCTTC. As protein: CASRPGTVYGYTF.

CDR3 residues: CASSQGGAGGDEQYF. The CDR3 nucleotides read TGTGCCAGCAGCCAAGGGGGAGCGGGAGGGGACGAGCAGTACTTC. The chain recombines TRBV3-1 (or the pseudogene TRBV3-2) with TRBJ2-7; 10 nucleotides align to TRBD2. This CDR3 has 15 amino acids. V lost 1 base, J lost 5 bases, and 5 bases stayed unmatched. The germline gives CDR1 LGHDT, CDR2 YNNKEL (reference sequence).

The chain uses TRBV11-1 and TRBJ2-7, with 11 positions matching TRBD2. The CDR3 covers 16 residues. Germline V gene lookup returns CDR1 SGHAT and CDR2 FQDESV (reference sequence). Losses at the gene ends were 1 base for V and 6 bases for J; bases not matched to a gene: 8. CDR3 DNA: TGTGCCAGCAGCTTAGTCGGGAGACTAGCGGGGCGCGAGCAGTACTTC. This gives the protein CASSLVGRLAGREQYF.

This chain joins TRBV5-1 and TRBJ2-1, with 10 bases matching TRBD2. Germline CDR1 SGHRS, CDR2 YFSETQ. The ends lost 0 bases at V and 6 bases at J; junction bases unmatched: 9. CDR3 length: 17 amino acids. The CDR3 loop is CASSLGDSGRFSNEQFF. The DNA for the CDR3 is TGCGCCAGCAGCTTGGGCGATAGCGGGAGGTTCTCCAATGAGCAGTTCTTC. Full variable domain (outside the CDR3, taken from reference TRBV5-1 and TRBJ2-1): KAGVTQTPRYLIKTRGQQVTLSCSPISGHRSVSWYQQTPGQGLQFLFEYFSETQRNKGNFPGRFSGRQFSNSRSEMNVSTLELGDSALYLCASSLGDSGRFSNEQFFGPGTRLTVL.

The chain combines TRBV19 with TRBJ1-2, with 10 bases aligning to TRBD1. V dropped 6 bases and J dropped 10; count of bases not matched to a gene: 14. Germline assignment: CDR1 LNHDA and CDR2 SQIVND (reference sequence). The CDR3 is made up of 15 amino acids. The chain's CDR3 is CASRRLTGTGVSYTF. CDR3 DNA: TGTGCCAGTAGGCGCCTTACCGGGACAGGGGTGTCCTACACCTTC.